This T cell receptor beta chain was captured by sequencing in a study of Ad26.COV2.S vaccination and SARS-CoV-2 variants. Study as a whole: Donor was assigned to the Ad26.COV2.S arm of trial COV1001. General study findings and limits: Vaccine recipients and placebo recipients showed similar non-spike TCR breadth. Substantial breadth in spike-specific CD8+ and CD4+ T cell responses was reportedly seen after vaccination.

Between the trimmed V and J ends, which lost 6 bases and 3 bases, there was a span of 11 bases. CDR1 and CDR2 from the germline V gene are MNHEY and SVGEGT. The CDR3 loop spans 13 amino acids. This clone has more than one count but fewer than ten. The antigen is not known. Some clones are missing from TCRdb's copy, which holds only in-frame ones; the method was immunoSEQ multiplex PCR. The sample lists about 680,000 clones, roughly nine tenths occurring once. Treatment indicated: over 15 received Ad26.COV2.S at low or high dose, single or two shots; roughly five received placebo; per-sample allocation not given. Repertoires come from day 63 after the first vaccine or placebo injection. It was an adult aged 18-55 years in Boston who was the donor.

This sample comprised peripheral blood, obtained in a trial of Ad26.COV2.S vaccine versus placebo. The chain combines TRBV6-2 or TRBV6-3 with TRBJ1-1; unclear D gene. This receptor was identified in a person between 18 and 65 years old who received the Ad26.COV2.S COVID-19 vaccine or a placebo. The CDR3 DNA is TGTGCCAGCAGCCTACCGACGGACACTGAAGCTTTCTTT. It encodes CASSLPTDTEAFF.